These 25 T cell receptor beta chains originate from one sample sequenced in a study of blood T cell repertoires in COVID-19. Repertoires were generated with immunoSEQ multiplex PCR, while TCRdb's copy carries only in-frame clones and drops some. Altogether fewer than 200,000 clones are present, about 90% being singletons, with the ten largest covering around 2.3%. The specimen sequenced was peripheral blood. These receptors were obtained from a man aged 40-55 years with active or convalescent COVID-19.

As regards this clone: This same CDR3 is encoded by further DNA sequences in the sample. The chain uses TRBV7-2 and TRBJ2-5; tentatively, D is TRBD1 (6 bases). V was shortened by 6 bases and J by 1 base, with 9 bases between the two germline ends. The CDR3 is 13 amino acids. Germline assignment: CDR1 SGHTA and CDR2 FQGNSA. The CDR3 here is CASSRDTQETQYF. CDR3 nucleotide sequence: TGTGCCAGCAGTCGGGACACCCAAGAGACCCAGTACTTC. The whole variable domain, filled in from reference TRBV7-2 and TRBJ2-5, reads GAGVSQSPSNKVTEKGKDVELRCDPISGHTALYWYRQSLGQGLEFLIYFQGNSAPDKSGLPSDRFSAERTGGSVSTLTIQRTQQEDSAVYLCASSRDTQETQYFGPGTRLLVL.

The V call is TRBV7-9, the J call TRBJ1-6; 8 bases fit TRBD1. The CDR3 covers 14 residues. The J segment lost 10 bases and the V segment lost 5 bases, leaving 7 bases of the junction unmatched. Germline V gives CDR1 SEHNR, CDR2 FQNEAQ (reference sequence). As DNA, the CDR3 is TGTGCCAGCAGCGCGACAGGGGAGAAATCACCCCTCCACTTT. Translation gives CASSATGEKSPLHF.

J is TRBJ1-2 and V is TRBV12-3 or TRBV12-4; D is perhaps TRBD1 (5 bases). The length of the CDR3 is 13 residues. Trimming removed 3 bases at V and 4 bases at J, with 9 bases between. Written as DNA, the CDR3 is TGTGCCAGCAGTTTTGGGGCAGGCTATGGCTACACCTTC. It codes for CASSFGAGYGYTF.

The chain has TRBV12-3 or TRBV12-4 and TRBJ1-1; the D is unclear. The CDR3 loop spans 12 amino acids. Trimming stripped 5 bases from V and 6 bases from J, with 10 bases between. The CDR3 loop reads CASSRHGAEAFF. CDR3 sequence (DNA): TGTGCCAGCAGTAGACATGGCGCTGAAGCTTTCTTT.

This clone was picked up a small number of times. The limits of the CDR3 on the DNA are not certain, so only TCRdb's listed CDR3 is given. The chain employs TRBV9 and TRBJ1-1; the listed D gene, TRBD1, was not tested against the DNA. Both ends counted, the CDR3 spans 17 residues. Looked up from germline, CDR1 is SGDLS and CDR2 is YYNGEE. This CDR3 reads CASSAQGYLSLDTEAFF.

This sequence joins TRBV5-5 and TRBJ1-2; TRBD1 matches at 8 bases. CDR3 length: 15 amino acids. Germline V gene lookup returns CDR1 SGHKS and CDR2 YYEKEE (reference sequence). J gave up 0 bases and V 2 bases, and 3 bases lay outside the gene matches. In DNA form, the CDR3 reads TGTGCCAGCAGCTTACAGGGGGATGCTAACTATGGCTACACCTTC. Translating it yields CASSLQGDANYGYTF.

The V and J genes are TRBV2 and TRBJ2-5, with 7 bases matching TRBD2. CDR3 length equals 11 residues. V shed 10 bases, J shed 4 bases, and the junction held 3 bases outside the gene matches. Germline V gives CDR1 SNHLY, CDR2 FYNNEI. The CDR3 DNA is TGTGCCACCGGGGGGATAGAGACCCAGTACTTC. Its protein product is CATGGIETQYF.

The rearrangement uses TRBV7-8 and TRBJ1-4, with D possibly matching TRBD1 (5 bases). V lost 5 bases to trimming and J lost 4 bases, with 20 bases between them. Germline CDR1 is SGHVS and CDR2 is FQNEAQ. This CDR3 comprises 17 residues. CDR3 sequence (DNA): TGTGCCAGCAGCCACCTCGGAAGGGGCATCGGTAATGAAAAACTGTTTTTT. Translated, it gives CASSHLGRGIGNEKLFF. The variable domain in full, completed from reference TRBV7-8 and TRBJ1-4, reads GAGVSQSPRYKVAKRGQDVALRCDPISGHVSLFWYQQALGQGPEFLTYFQNEAQLDKSGLPSDRFFAERPEGSVSTLKIQRTQQEDSAVYLCASSHLGRGIGNEKLFFGSGTQLSVL.

This clone occurred a few times. This sequence joins TRBV28 and TRBJ2-7; 9 nucleotides line up with TRBD2. V shed 8 bases, J shed 1 base, and the junction held 15 bases outside the gene matches. The length of the CDR3 is 17 residues. The germline V gene has CDR1 MDHEN and CDR2 SYDVKM. Here the CDR3 reads CASGSFHSGGFSYEQYF. The CDR3 DNA is TGTGCCAGCGGATCATTCCATAGCGGGGGCTTTTCCTACGAGCAGTACTTC.

CDR3 loop: CASSEALGGGSGNTIYF. The DNA of the CDR3 is TGTGCCAGCAGTGAAGCGCTTGGCGGTGGCTCTGGAAACACCATATATTTT. The chain recombines TRBV2 with TRBJ1-3; D gene unclear. CDR1 is SNHLY and CDR2 is FYNNEI in the germline V gene. V lost 0 bases, J lost 0 bases, and 12 bases lay in between. CDR3 length equals 17 residues.

This rearrangement joins TRBV4-3 to TRBJ1-1, with D possibly matching TRBD1 (6 bases). CDR3 size: 15 residues. Germline loops: CDR1 LGHNA, CDR2 YSLEER. Between the trimmed V and J ends, which lost 4 bases and 5 bases, there was a span of 17 bases. CDR3 nucleotide sequence: TGCGCCAGCAGCCCCTCTCGGGGGGCGCGGACTGAAGCTTTCTTT. Amino acids: CASSPSRGARTEAFF.

The genes are TRBV27 and TRBJ2-3; TRBD1 is a possible D gene (6 bases). V was pared by 4 bases and J by 1 base, with 12 bases between. The CDR3 loop spans 15 amino acids. Germline V gives CDR1 MNHEY, CDR2 SMNVEV (reference sequence). For the CDR3, the DNA is TGTGCCAGCAGTTCCTGGACAGACCGCACAGATACGCAGTATTTT. This sequence encodes CASSSWTDRTDTQYF.

The chain joins TRBV6-5 to TRBJ1-5; no clear D gene. The CDR3 has 15 amino acids. Germline lookup yields CDR1 MNHEY and CDR2 SVGAGI. V lost 6 bases and J lost 7, with 19 bases in between. CDR3 nucleotides: TGTGCCAGCAGACGGACTGGGGTTCTCGGGCAGCCCCAGCATTTT. Translation gives CASRRTGVLGQPQHF.

Only a few counts were recorded for this clone. The chain joins TRBV10-3 to TRBJ1-5; 7 bases agree with TRBD1. The CDR3 totals 15 residues. Losses at the gene ends were 2 bases for V and 3 bases for J; bases not matched to a gene: 4. The germline V gene encodes CDR1 ENHRY and CDR2 SYGVKD. DNA of the CDR3: TGTGCCATCAGTGAGGGAGGGGGCCCCAATCAGCCCCAGCATTTT. Amino acid sequence: CAISEGGGPNQPQHF.

The chain recombines TRBV30 with TRBJ1-1, with TRBD1 matching 8 bases. CDR3 length equals 15 residues. Germline CDR1 reads GTSNPN; CDR2 reads SVGIG (reference sequence). V was clipped by 2 bases and J by 6 bases; unmatched bases: 11. DNA of the CDR3: TGTGCCTGGAGTATATTGGACAGGGAAGGTCCTGAAGCTTTCTTT. The encoded protein is CAWSILDREGPEAFF.

This clone showed up just once. The chain combines TRBV12-3 or TRBV12-4 with TRBJ2-1; 7 nucleotides align to TRBD2. This CDR3 is 13 amino acids long. Trimming at V came to 5 bases and at J to 6 bases, leaving 4 bases not matched to a gene. The CDR3 is CASSVGTTNEQFF. As DNA, the CDR3 is TGTGCCAGCAGTGTTGGGACTACCAATGAGCAGTTCTTC.

The chain combines TRBV13 with TRBJ2-6; a weak D match, TRBD2 (5 bases). V was trimmed by 1 base and J by 2 bases, leaving 15 bases between them. The CDR3 has 18 residues. Germline CDR1 reads PRHDT; CDR2 reads FYEKMQ (reference sequence). This CDR3 reads CASSLDRGRSPGANVLTF. The CDR3 nucleotides are TGTGCCAGCAGCTTAGACCGCGGGCGTTCCCCTGGGGCCAACGTCCTGACTTTC.

The chain carries TRBV12-3 or TRBV12-4 and TRBJ1-2; no clear D. The CDR3 runs 13 residues. V dropped 1 base and J dropped 2 bases, with 5 bases sitting between them. For the CDR3, the DNA is TGTGCCAGCAGTTTAGGGGCCAACTATGGCTACACCTTC. Protein product: CASSLGANYGYTF.

The chain recombines TRBV11-2 with TRBJ2-5, with D perhaps TRBD2 (6 bases). The germline V gene has CDR1 SGHAT and CDR2 FQNNGV. The CDR3 spans 15 residues. Trimming left V 3 bases short and J 5 bases short, with 16 bases between. In DNA form, the CDR3 reads TGTGCCAGCAGCTTCGGGGCAGGGAGCGGGGAGACCCAGTACTTC. Translation gives CASSFGAGSGETQYF.

This clone is a singleton in its sample. The rearrangement uses TRBV5-1 and TRBJ2-2; D unresolved. Germline loops: CDR1 SGHRS, CDR2 YFSETQ. The length of the CDR3 is 16 residues. The V end lost 4 bases, the J end lost 4 bases, and 17 bases lay between the germline ends. CDR3 sequence reads: CASSPFVARGTGELFF. In nucleotides, the CDR3 is TGCGCCAGCAGCCCCTTTGTGGCCCGAGGCACCGGGGAGCTGTTTTTT.

The gene calls are TRBV25-1 and TRBJ2-5; 7 bases are shared with TRBD2. Trimming cost V 11 bases and J 7 bases; bases outside gene matches: 13. Germline values: CDR1 MGHDK, CDR2 SYGVNS. CDR3 size: 13 residues. CDR3 coding DNA: TGTGCCGCCGGGGACTACCAGAGGGGGACCCAGTACTTC. This sequence encodes CAAGDYQRGTQYF.

The chain carries TRBV9 and TRBJ2-3, with a possible D match to TRBD2 (5 bases). CDR1 SGDLS and CDR2 YYNGEE come from the germline V gene. The CDR3 is 13 residues long. Trimming shortened V by 6 bases and J by 1 base, and 9 bases separated the two germline ends. Here the CDR3 reads CASNPGGTDTQYF. The CDR3 nucleotides read TGTGCCAGCAATCCCGGGGGCACAGATACGCAGTATTTT.

This clone was counted a single time. The V call is TRBV5-1, the J call TRBJ1-2, with D maybe TRBD1 (5 bases). V was pared by 4 bases and J by 2 bases, with 15 bases between. The CDR3 is 15 amino acids. Germline CDR1 and CDR2: SGHRS and YFSETQ. The CDR3 region has the DNA TGCGCCAGCAGCCAAAAAAAACAGGAAAACTATGGCTACACCTTC. This encodes CASSQKKQENYGYTF.

This clone was seen a single time. V is TRBV4-3 and J is TRBJ2-5; 9 bases map to TRBD1. Germline lookup yields CDR1 LGHNA and CDR2 YSLEER. Trimming removed 4 bases from V and 0 bases from J; junction bases left unmatched: 3. The CDR3 length is 15 residues. CDR3 loop: CASSLGTGYQETQYF. The CDR3 DNA is TGCGCCAGCAGCCTGGGGACAGGGTACCAAGAGACCCAGTACTTC.

This chain uses TRBV5-5 with TRBJ2-7; 8 nucleotides align to TRBD1. The CDR3 extends over 15 amino acids. The germline V gene encodes CDR1 SGHKS and CDR2 YYEKEE (reference sequence). After removal of 6 bases from V and 6 bases from J, the junction contained 14 bases not matched to a gene. The CDR3 reads CASNPTGTGVFEQYF. CDR3 DNA sequence: TGTGCCAGCAACCCAACCGGGACAGGAGTCTTCGAGCAGTACTTC.